The following is a T cell receptor beta chain sequence with its context. The antigen is unknown. Libraries for TCR beta were constructed using UMI-labeled 5' RACE. From its re-call of the 5' RACE reads, TCRdb lists each CDR3 protein once, without DNA. The record lists 15,000 or so distinct CDR3 sequences, of which the ten most abundant hold 5.5% to 6%. The sample originates from a study of human CD8 memory T cell subsets. Study-wide points: Chao1 estimates suggested stem-like memory T cells were more diverse than precursor exhausted T cells.

The CDR3 runs 17 residues. Germline CDR1 is MDHEN and CDR2 is SYDVKM. The chain recombines TRBV28 with TRBJ2-2; without DNA, the TCRdb call of TRBD2 cannot be checked. Sequencing used CD8+ stem-like memory T cells (TSCM and TCM) sorted from PBMCs. The subset denotes: stem-like memory CD8 T cells (TSTEM), CCR7+ PD-1- TIGIT-. The TCR was taken from a human donor in good health. CDR3 protein: CASSPRLAGVPTGELFF.